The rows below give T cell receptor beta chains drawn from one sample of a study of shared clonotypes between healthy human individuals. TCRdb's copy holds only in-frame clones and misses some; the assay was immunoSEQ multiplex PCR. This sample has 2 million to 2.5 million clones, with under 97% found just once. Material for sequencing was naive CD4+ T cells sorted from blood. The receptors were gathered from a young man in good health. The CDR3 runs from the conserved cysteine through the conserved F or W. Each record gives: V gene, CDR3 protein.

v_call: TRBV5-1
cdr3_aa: CASRLGGRRADTQYF

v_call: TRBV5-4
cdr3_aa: CASSLEVGEQETQYF

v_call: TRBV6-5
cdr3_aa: CASSRARGYEQYF

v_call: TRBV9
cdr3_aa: CASSVEGRSSGELFF

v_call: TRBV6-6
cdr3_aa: CASSPDRGHDQPQHF

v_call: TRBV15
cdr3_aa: CATSVGTGDQPQHF

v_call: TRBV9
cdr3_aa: CASSVAPGLSYNEQFF

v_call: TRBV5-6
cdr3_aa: CASKGAERAAYEQYF

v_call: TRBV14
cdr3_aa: CASTPPGIEAFF

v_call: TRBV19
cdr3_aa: CASSINRDQPQHF

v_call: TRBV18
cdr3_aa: CASSPAQGGQPQHF

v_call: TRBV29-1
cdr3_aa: CSVGETGGTGELFF

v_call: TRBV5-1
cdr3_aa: CASSPEGGAYYGYTF